This TCR beta chain was recovered during a study of blood T cell repertoires in COVID-19. Study background: Italy, Spain and the United States were the sources of the convalescent and acute COVID-19 samples. In each case, the material was cDNA or gDNA derived from T cells, B-cell-depleted T cells, or PBMCs.

In the original processing: Reference gene primer amplification gave estimated nucleated cell counts. Profiled with immunoSEQ multiplex PCR; TCRdb holds only in-frame clones, not every one. V and J calls and clone size are as listed in that table; D and trimming were resolved from the DNA. The repertoire has nearly 55,000 clones, about 90% of them found once; the top ten carry approximately 7.6%. The V and J ends lost 5 bases and 4 bases respectively, with 13 bases between them. Germline V gives CDR1 SGHDT, CDR2 YYEEEE. The CDR3 is 14 residues long. This rearrangement joins TRBV5-6 to TRBJ1-5; D may be TRBD1 (6 bases). The sequence derives from a woman aged 60 to 75 with active or convalescent COVID-19. Sequencing was done on a sample of peripheral blood. The CDR3 spells CASSLGTQNQPQHF. As DNA, the CDR3 is TGTGCCAGCAGTTTAGGGACACAGAATCAGCCCCAGCATTTT.